The clone carrying this TCR beta chain showed up just a few times. Its cognate antigen is unknown. The CDR3 loop spans 16 amino acids. Clones were read by immunoSEQ multiplex PCR, and TCRdb kept only the in-frame ones, dropping some. The sample consists of almost 750,000 clones, approximately 72% of them appearing once. The data were taken from a study of shared clonotypes between healthy human individuals. As for the study in general: Those who served as donors were a couple of women and three men between the ages of 18 and 49. The study used three CD4 naive, three CD4 memory, two CD8 naive and one CD8 memory plate per donor. Regarding the study as a whole: Clonotypes not shared had lower generation probabilities than those common to all four donors.

The source of this sequence is a woman aged 25 to 39 in good health. The material sequenced was memory CD4+ T cells sorted from blood. Regarding subset: CD45RA-negative fraction. This chain joins TRBV21-1 and TRBJ2-5; the D call of TRBD1 is as the table states it, not checked on the DNA. TRBV21-1 is labeled a pseudogene. CDR3 sequence: CASMNDKGTPGQTQYF. CDR3 bases: TGTGCCAGCATGAACGACAAGGGGACACCCGGACAGACCCAGTACTTC.